Listed below are T cell receptor beta chains from one sample, sequenced in a study of T cells expressing NK-cell markers. TCRdb re-called the 5' RACE reads; every CDR3 protein appears as one record, without DNA. The repertoire table contains about 150,000 distinct CDR3 sequences. The specimen was blood T cells: a sorted CD56 or NKG2C T cell subset, CD4+ or CD8+ T cells, or bulk PBMC T cells (not recorded which). Every receptor here comes from a woman aged 45-60 years in good health. CDR3s include the opening cysteine and the closing phenylalanine or tryptophan. Each record gives: V gene, J gene, CDR3 protein.

V: TRBV5-4
J: TRBJ1-6
CDR3: CASSLEQGNSPLHF

V: TRBV6-5
J: TRBJ2-5
CDR3: CASSPGSVLETQYF

V: TRBV7-6
J: TRBJ2-5
CDR3: CASSDNRVAETQYF

V: TRBV20-1
J: TRBJ2-1
CDR3: CSARPINYNEQFF

V: TRBV4-1
J: TRBJ1-1
CDR3: CASSSLMNTEAFF

V: TRBV12-3/TRBV12-4
J: TRBJ1-1
CDR3: CASSLKHNGNTEAFF

V: TRBV29-1
J: TRBJ1-1
CDR3: CSPKKMNTEAFF

V: TRBV24-1
J: TRBJ2-3
CDR3: CATSLPGATDTQYF

V: TRBV4-2
J: TRBJ1-1
CDR3: CASSQDIIPFAFF

V: TRBV12-5
J: TRBJ1-2
CDR3: CASGLGSTGNGYTF

V: TRBV10-3
J: TRBJ2-7
CDR3: CAISESQRGGVEQYF

V: TRBV12-3/TRBV12-4
J: TRBJ2-7
CDR3: CASSLSSGLAGEQYF

V: TRBV4-1
J: TRBJ2-5
CDR3: CASSQDLDYQETQYF

V: TRBV29-1
J: TRBJ1-2
CDR3: CSVEESGGTGYTF

V: TRBV25-1
J: TRBJ1-2
CDR3: CASSVQGANYGYTF

V: TRBV30
J: TRBJ2-7
CDR3: CAGHPGLADSYEQYF

V: TRBV7-8
J: TRBJ2-3
CDR3: CASSLGWRVTQYF

V: TRBV4-1
J: TRBJ2-3
CDR3: CASRQTGSDTQYF

V: TRBV7-9
J: TRBJ2-7
CDR3: CASSLGLSRADEQYF

V: TRBV24-1
J: TRBJ2-1
CDR3: CATSDLRLAGDNEQFF

V: TRBV7-8
J: TRBJ2-1
CDR3: CASSLRALHNEQFF

V: TRBV15
J: TRBJ2-1
CDR3: CATSRDRVDNEQFF

V: TRBV12-3/TRBV12-4
J: TRBJ2-1
CDR3: CASSLRTSGPQSYNEQFF

V: TRBV20-1
J: TRBJ1-5
CDR3: CSARDRAGYNQPQHF

V: TRBV4-1
J: TRBJ2-7
CDR3: CASSHSGQTLSYEQYF